These 5 T cell receptor beta chains were sequenced from one sample in a study of blood T cell repertoires in COVID-19. Libraries were prepared by immunoSEQ multiplex PCR; TCRdb keeps only in-frame clonotypes and omits some of them. This sample has approximately 280,000 clones, with around 88% found just once. Source material: peripheral blood. These receptors were taken from a woman in her thirties who had recovered from COVID-19.

The chain is built from TRBV10-3 and TRBJ1-1; D perhaps matches TRBD1 (5 bases). V was shortened by 0 bases and J by 1 base, with 9 bases between the two germline ends. Germline V gene lookup returns CDR1 ENHRY and CDR2 SYGVKD. This CDR3 region has 15 residues. CDR3 in DNA: TGTGCCATCAGTGAGTCAGGGGCTGGGAACACTGAAGCTTTCTTT. Translated, it gives CAISESGAGNTEAFF.

The DNA of the CDR3 is TGTGCCTGGGCAGTAACGGGGACTTTGAGAGAGACCCAGTACTTC. This encodes CAWAVTGTLRETQYF. The chain uses TRBV30 and TRBJ2-5; D possibly corresponds to TRBD2 (6 bases). Germline CDR1 is GTSNPN and CDR2 is SVGIG (reference sequence). The CDR3 totals 15 residues. V was pared by 5 bases and J by 4 bases, with 20 bases between.

The V gene is TRBV5-5, the J gene TRBJ2-3; possible D gene TRBD2, 7 bases. The ends were cut back, 6 bases at V and 4 bases at J, with 15 bases in the middle. The CDR3 extends over 14 amino acids. CDR1 and CDR2 from the germline V gene are SGHKS and YYEKEE (reference sequence). The CDR3 region is CASIGGRTADTQYF. The CDR3 nucleotides read TGTGCCAGCATCGGGGGGAGGACAGCAGATACGCAGTATTTT.

This clone came up a few times. CDR3 sequence (DNA): TGTGCCAGCAGTCCCCATGCCGGGGAGCTGTTTTTT. Translated: CASSPHAGELFF. The gene calls are TRBV6-2 or TRBV6-3 and TRBJ2-2; D gene ambiguous. CDR1 is MNHEY, CDR2 SVGEGT, per germline. The CDR3 runs to 12 residues. Trimming shortened V by 5 bases and J by 6 bases, and 7 bases separated the two germline ends.

This rearrangement joins TRBV27 to TRBJ1-2, with D unresolved. This CDR3 spans 15 amino acids. Per germline, CDR1 MNHEY and CDR2 SMNVEV (reference sequence). V was clipped by 2 bases and J by 0 bases, with 10 bases between them. The chain's CDR3 is CASSLTRGSNYGYTF. The CDR3 nucleotides are TGTGCCAGCAGTTTAACCCGGGGATCTAACTATGGCTACACCTTC.